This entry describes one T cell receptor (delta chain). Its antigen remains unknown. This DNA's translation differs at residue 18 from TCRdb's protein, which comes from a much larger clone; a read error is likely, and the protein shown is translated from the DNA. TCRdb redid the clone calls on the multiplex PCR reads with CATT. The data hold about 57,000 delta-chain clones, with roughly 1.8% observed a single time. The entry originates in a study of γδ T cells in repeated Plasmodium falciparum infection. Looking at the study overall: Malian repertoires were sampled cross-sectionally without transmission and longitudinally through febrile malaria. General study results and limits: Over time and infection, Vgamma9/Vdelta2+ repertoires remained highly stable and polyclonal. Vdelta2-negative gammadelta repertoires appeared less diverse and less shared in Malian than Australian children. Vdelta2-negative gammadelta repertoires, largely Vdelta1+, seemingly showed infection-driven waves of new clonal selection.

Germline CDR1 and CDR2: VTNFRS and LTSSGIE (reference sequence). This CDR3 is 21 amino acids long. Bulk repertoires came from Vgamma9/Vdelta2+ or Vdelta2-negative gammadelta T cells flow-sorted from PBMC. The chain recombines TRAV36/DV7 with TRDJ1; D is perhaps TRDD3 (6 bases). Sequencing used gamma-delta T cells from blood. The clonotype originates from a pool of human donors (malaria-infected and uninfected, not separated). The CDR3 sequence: CAVGNSTDGDRAGGYTDELIF. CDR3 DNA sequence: TGTGCTGTGGGGAATTCTACTGATGGGGATCGGGCGGGTGGGTACACCGATGAACTCATCTTT. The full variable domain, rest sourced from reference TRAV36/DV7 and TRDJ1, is EDKVVQSPLSLVVHEGDTVTLNCSYEVTNFRSLLWYKQEKKAPTFLFMLTSSGIEKKSGRLSSILDKKELSSILNITATQTGDSAIYLCAVGNSTDGDRAGGYTDELIFGKGTRVTVEP.